The TCR beta chain under discussion was sequenced for a study of OX40 agonist ivuxolimab in advanced cancers. As for the study more broadly: The costimulatory receptor OX40 (CD134) was targeted by ivuxolimab, a fully human IgG2 agonistic monoclonal antibody. Intravenous ivuxolimab was administered to patients every 2 weeks at six dose levels: 0.01, 0.1, 0.3, 1.5, 3 and 10 mg/kg. Among the roughly 52 dose-escalation patients, around 20 had hepatocellular carcinoma, 15 or so melanoma, 9 renal cell carcinoma and 9 head and neck cancer. In the dose-escalation cohort, 82.7% of patients were male, and the mean age was approximately 60 years, with a range of 23 to 79. Patients were allowed to have had prior anti-PD-1, anti-PD-L1 or anti-CTLA-4 therapy, and around two fifths of the dose-escalation patients had been treated with checkpoint inhibitors. Partial responses occurred in three dose-escalation patients: two with cutaneous melanoma and one with hepatocellular carcinoma. Peripheral TCRbeta sequencing was intended to test whether TCR sequence diversity was altered and clonal T-cell expansion was caused by ivuxolimab. The paper covers the monotherapy dose-escalation part of the phase I ivuxolimab trial, which included N of about 50 patients. Broad study findings and their caveats: After ivuxolimab, more expanded clones were found on average in CD8+ T cells than in CD4+ T cells. Low levels of normalized T-cell clonal expansion were also seen in some nonresponding patients. The antigen specificity of the clonally expanded peripheral T cells was not determined. In the 0.1-3.0 mg/kg groups, partial responders were among the patients with the lowest normalized peripheral clonal expansion, particularly in CD8+ T cells. At doses of 0.1 to 3.0 mg/kg, clonal expansion of both CD4+ and CD8+ T cells in blood was seen between baseline and week 6.

With regard to this clone: The antigen it binds to is not known. There are no base qualities to consult, and no much larger clone falls within one base.

The CDR3 runs 16 amino acids, cysteine and phenylalanine included. This entry keeps only the CDR3 DNA: 48 bases, framed from base 1. CDR1 is given as SGDLS and CDR2 as YYNGEE, both from the germline V gene. V is cut by 4 bases and J by 3 bases, and the space between the germline ends is 19 bases. Genomic DNA was isolated from the sorted cells so that the TCRbeta CDR3 region could be sequenced. The immunoSEQ Assay was used to sequence the TCRbeta CDR3 regions. TCRdb retrieved this table from immuneACCESS and kept in-frame rearrangements only. Not all clones are present; in checked studies, unresolved V genes account for under half, and no reason is known for the remainder. This sample comprises tens of thousands of clones, roughly 80% of them detected only once. Roughly 4.9% of the sample is in the top ten clones. Patients with autoimmune disease history or receiving systemic immunosuppression were excluded from the trial. In every dose cohort, peripheral blood was drawn for TCR sequencing at baseline, cycle 4 day 1, and cycle 7 day 1. The samples were taken from a phase I, first-in-human, multicenter, open-label dose-escalation trial of ivuxolimab. Adults with locally advanced or metastatic head and neck squamous cell, hepatocellular, melanoma or renal cell carcinoma were enrolled in the trial. Before TCR sequencing, CD4+ T cells and CD8+ T cells were sorted from peripheral blood as separate populations.

The receptor comes from an adult with an advanced solid tumor such as melanoma, head and neck, liver or kidney cancer. This chain is built from TRBV9 and TRBJ2-5; the D segment may tentatively be TRBD1 or TRBD2, each giving 6 matched bases. The sequencing here drew on CD4+ or CD8+ T cells sorted from blood, taken in a trial of the OX40 agonist ivuxolimab. The CDR3 corresponds to CASSPRGGTQEETQYF. The DNA reads as follows: TGTGCCAGCAGCCCGAGAGGGGGGACCCAAGAAGAGACCCAGTACTTC.